This entry describes one TCR beta chain. There are many counts of this clonotype. Its antigen remains undetermined. One base away there is no much larger clone; base qualities are not given. This entry comes from a study of T-cell reconstitution after alpha-beta-depleted transplantation in children (dated by TCRdb to the mid-2010s). Regarding the study in general: Using TCR repertoire profiling, the study followed T-cell immune reconstitution in a quantitative way in children after TCRalphabeta/CD19-depleted allogeneic hematopoietic cell transplantation.

Preparation of the library involved PCR. Instrument on record: Illumina HiSeq 2500. TCR library preparation used molecular barcoding, with unique molecular identifiers applied to normalize quantification of the TCRbeta repertoire. Through fastp at Q25 and MiXCR, TCRdb rebuilt clones from the public reads, retaining in-frame beta chains. Every distinct CDR3 protein forms one entry, paired with its most common genes and DNA. The sample table lists some 120,000 distinct CDR3 sequences, more than 20% of them with a count of one. Of the sample, roughly a tenth falls within the top ten clones. The treatment or condition label here, explained by the study, means: allogeneic hematopoietic cell transplantation with graft depleted of TCRalphabeta T cells and CD19 B cells. The transplant recipients were children given TCRalphabeta/CD19-depleted allogeneic hematopoietic cell grafts. Taken from the germline V gene, the CDR1 and CDR2 loops are SQVTM and ANQGSEA. The CDR3 contains 14 residues, cysteine and phenylalanine counted. Only the CDR3 DNA is retained, 42 bases long and in frame from the first base. The V end loses 4 bases and the J end loses 3 bases, and a stretch of 16 bases separates them.

General conclusions and limits of the study: The frequencies of hyperexpanded clones fell over the following months, and after one year, T-cell counts and TCRbeta diversity were mostly attributed to newly produced T cells. The apparently early alphabetaT-cell count recovery about two months after transplant was reportedly dependent on only several hundred rapidly expanded clones derived from non-depleted graft cells. In some patients, high TCRbeta diversity at day 60 was attributed to recipient T cells and intrathymic progenitors that had survived conditioning.

The chain uses TRBV29-1 and TRBJ2-7; the best D guess is TRBD2, with 6 bases matching. The TCR comes from a male patient aged 2 to 10 who had a stem cell transplant for chronic granulomatous disease, so the T cells may come from the graft donor. Material: PBMCs, mostly from graft donor cells, obtained 180 days after TCRalphabeta/CD19-depleted stem cell transplant. The CDR3 amino acid sequence is: CSVVMGGEGYEQYF. The DNA sequence is as follows: TGCAGCGTTGTCATGGGGGGAGAAGGCTACGAGCAGTACTTC.